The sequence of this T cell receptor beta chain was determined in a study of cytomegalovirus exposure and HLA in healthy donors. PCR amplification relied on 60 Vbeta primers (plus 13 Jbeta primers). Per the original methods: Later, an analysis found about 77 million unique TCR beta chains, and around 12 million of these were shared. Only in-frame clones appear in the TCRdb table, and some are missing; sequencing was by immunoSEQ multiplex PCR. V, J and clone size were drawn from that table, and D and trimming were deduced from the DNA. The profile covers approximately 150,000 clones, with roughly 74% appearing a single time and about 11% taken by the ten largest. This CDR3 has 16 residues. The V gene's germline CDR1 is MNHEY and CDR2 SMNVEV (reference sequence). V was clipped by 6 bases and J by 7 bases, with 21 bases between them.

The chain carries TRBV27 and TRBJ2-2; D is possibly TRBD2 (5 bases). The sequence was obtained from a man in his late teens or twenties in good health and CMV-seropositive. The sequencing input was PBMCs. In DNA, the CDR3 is TGTGCCAGCAGCTCACTTAGCGAGGCCCGGGGCGGGGAGCTGTTTTTT. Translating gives CASSSLSEARGGELFF.